The rows below give T cell receptor beta chains drawn from one sample of a study of blood T cell repertoires in COVID-19. Assay used: immunoSEQ multiplex PCR; TCRdb lists only in-frame clones, some missing. In the table there are 200,000 or so clones, roughly four fifths of which are singletons. The source material was peripheral blood. These receptor sequences come from a woman in her twenties or thirties with acute or convalescent COVID-19. CDR3s include the opening cysteine and the closing phenylalanine or tryptophan. D genes are given only for firm matches. For some rows the clone size is stated as once, few or many, or as a class when expanded; others skip it.

.	TRBV6-1	TRBJ1-6	.	CASSERGPYNSPLHF	TGTGCCAGCAGTGAAAGGGGTCCCTATAATTCACCCCTCCACTTT
.	TRBV11-2	TRBJ1-2	.	CASSQSGYGYTF	TGTGCCAGCAGCCAGTCAGGCTATGGCTACACCTTC
.	TRBV5-1	TRBJ2-1	.	CASSGISGNNEQFF	TGCGCCAGCTCGGGTATAAGCGGAAACAATGAGCAGTTCTTC
.	TRBV6-1	TRBJ1-5	.	CASSDEVYQPQHF	TGTGCCAGCAGTGATGAGGTGTATCAGCCCCAGCATTTT
.	TRBV5-1	TRBJ2-2	few	CASSISVTGELFF	TGCGCCAGCAGCATCTCGGTTACCGGGGAGCTGTTTTTT
.	TRBV13	TRBJ1-5	.	CASSRTLGTKSHTHQPQHF	TGTGCCAGCAGCCGAACCCTCGGGACAAAATCCCATACGCATCAGCCCCAGCATTTT
TRBD1	TRBV9	TRBJ2-5	many	CASSLWDRERETQYF	TGTGCCAGCAGCTTGTGGGACAGGGAGAGGGAGACCCAGTACTTC
.	TRBV4-1	TRBJ2-7	.	CASSQPPGNIYEQYF	TGCGCCAGCAGCCAACCTCCGGGAAATATATACGAGCAGTACTTC
.	TRBV29-1	TRBJ2-7	once	CSVGWWGGDGPYEQYF	TGCAGCGTTGGGTGGTGGGGCGGGGACGGACCCTACGAGCAGTACTTC
TRBD1	TRBV28	TRBJ1-2	.	CASSEGQGSGYTF	TGTGCCAGCAGTGAGGGACAGGGCTCTGGCTACACCTTC
TRBD2	TRBV19	TRBJ2-7	.	CATDPSGRGSEQYF	TGTGCCACCGACCCTAGCGGGAGGGGGTCCGAGCAGTACTTC
TRBD1	TRBV9	TRBJ1-2	.	CASSVMGQGLSGYTF	TGTGCCAGCAGCGTAATGGGACAGGGTTTGAGCGGCTACACCTTC
.	TRBV5-1	TRBJ2-6	.	CASSSHSGANVLTF	TGCGCCAGCAGCTCACACTCTGGGGCCAACGTCCTGACTTTC
TRBD1	TRBV4-2	TRBJ1-4	few	CASSQLQGPGEKLFF	TGTGCCAGCAGCCAACTACAGGGGCCCGGTGAAAAACTGTTTTTT